The 20 T cell receptor beta chains below come from one sample, sequenced in a study of Ad26.COV2.S vaccination and SARS-CoV-2 variants. Treatment indicated: 19 received Ad26.COV2.S at low or high dose, single or two shots; several received placebo; per-sample allocation not given. Following the first vaccine or placebo injection, samples were taken on day 63. The method was immunoSEQ multiplex PCR; TCRdb's version includes in-frame clones alone and lacks a portion of them. Of hundreds of thousands of clones listed, 80% to 90% were seen once; the top ten hold more than 2.5%. Material: peripheral blood, obtained in a trial of Ad26.COV2.S vaccine versus placebo. These receptors all come from a person aged 18-60 years who received the Ad26.COV2.S COVID-19 vaccine or a placebo.

The chain couples TRBV4-1 to TRBJ2-7, with a tentative D call TRBD2 (7 bases). Trimming stripped 1 base from V and 2 bases from J, with 21 bases between. CDR3 length equals 18 residues. Germline V gene data show CDR1 as MGHRA and CDR2 as YSYEKL. CDR3: CASSQGLGGQGRAYEQYF. The CDR3 nucleotides are TGCGCCAGCAGCCAAGGTCTCGGGGGGCAGGGTAGGGCCTACGAGCAGTACTTC.

The chain links TRBV7-3 to TRBJ2-1; 7 bases align to TRBD2. V was pared by 5 bases and J by 6 bases, with 7 bases of the junction left unmatched. The V gene's germline CDR1 is SGHTA and CDR2 FQGTGA. This CDR3 has 14 residues. This CDR3 reads CASSPSRLANEQFF. CDR3 in DNA: TGTGCCAGCAGCCCGTCCCGACTAGCCAATGAGCAGTTCTTC.

The rearrangement joins TRBV9 to TRBJ2-5, with TRBD1 matching over 11 bases. V shed 3 bases and J 4 bases; nucleotides not matched to a gene: 8. The germline gives CDR1 SGDLS, CDR2 YYNGEE. The CDR3 sequence is 16 residues long. Here the CDR3 reads CASSALGQGGRETQYF. In DNA, the CDR3 is TGTGCCAGCAGCGCCTTGGGACAGGGGGGTCGAGAGACCCAGTACTTC.

The J gene is TRBJ2-7, the V gene TRBV1; the table gives TRBD2 as D, unverified against the DNA. TRBV1 is a recognized pseudogene. The CDR3 is 16 residues long. The CDR3 DNA reads TGCACCAGCAGCCAATATAGCGGGAGGATCTCCTACGAGCAGTACTTC. Amino acids: CTSSQYSGRISYEQYF.

This chain joins TRBV7-2 and TRBJ1-1, with a possible D match to TRBD1 (5 bases). The CDR3 sequence is 13 residues long. Trimming removed 5 bases from V and 4 bases from J, with 11 bases in between. The germline gives CDR1 SGHTA, CDR2 FQGNSA. The chain's CDR3 is CASSPQGGTEAFF. DNA of the CDR3: TGTGCCAGCAGCCCCCAGGGTGGCACTGAAGCTTTCTTT. Combining the CDR3 with reference TRBV7-2 and TRBJ1-1 gives the whole variable domain GAGVSQSPSNKVTEKGKDVELRCDPISGHTALYWYRQSLGQGLEFLIYFQGNSAPDKSGLPSDRFSAERTGGSVSTLTIQRTQQEDSAVYLCASSPQGGTEAFFGQGTRLTVV.

The genes are TRBV27 and TRBJ2-7; either TRBD1 or TRBD2 may supply D (6 bases each). The CDR3 runs to 15 residues. V lost 2 bases and J lost 2, with 13 bases in between. Germline CDR1 reads MNHEY; CDR2 reads SMNVEV (reference sequence). CDR3 DNA sequence: TGTGCCAGCAGTTTACTATCGGGGGCCCCCTACGAGCAGTACTTC. Protein sequence: CASSLLSGAPYEQYF.

V gene TRBV21-1 combines with J gene TRBJ2-7; the table's D call TRBD2 went unverified against the DNA. TRBV21-1 is noted as a pseudogene. The CDR3 consists of 20 residues. DNA of the CDR3: TGTGCCAGCAGGGGCAGGAAGGGCCCGGAGGGTCCCTTTTTTGCCTACGAGCAGTACTTC. Translated, it gives CASRGRKGPEGPFFAYEQYF.

The chain uses TRBV6-5 and TRBJ2-3, with 9 nucleotides matching TRBD2. The V and J ends lost 10 bases and 2 bases, in that order; junction bases with no gene match: 7. The CDR3 contains 14 residues. Germline values: CDR1 MNHEY, CDR2 SVGAGI. This chain's CDR3 is CATLRLAVTDTQYF. In DNA, the CDR3 is TGTGCCACCCTCAGACTAGCGGTCACAGATACGCAGTATTTT.

The J gene is TRBJ1-5, the V gene TRBV2, with D unclear. CDR3 length: 16 amino acids. Germline V gene sequence: CDR1 SNHLY, CDR2 FYNNEI. The germline V and J ends were trimmed by 3 bases and 0 bases, with 12 bases remaining between them. The CDR3 region has the DNA TGTGCCAGCAGTGACTTCGTGGGGAATAGCAATCAGCCCCAGCATTTT. Translated, it gives CASSDFVGNSNQPQHF.

This clone turned up a few times. The rearrangement links TRBV7-9 to TRBJ1-2, with D tentatively TRBD1 (5 bases). V was pared by 5 bases and J by 0 bases, with 13 bases between. Germline V gene data show CDR1 as SEHNR and CDR2 as FQNEAQ (reference sequence). This CDR3 spans 15 amino acids. Here the CDR3 reads CASSLGGAANYGYTF. DNA for the CDR3: TGTGCCAGCAGCCTGGGTGGGGCGGCTAACTATGGCTACACCTTC.

The chain recombines TRBV9 with TRBJ2-3; 14 bases agree with TRBD2. The germline V gene encodes CDR1 SGDLS and CDR2 YYNGEE. With 1 base clipped from V and 2 bases from J, the junction kept 9 bases outside the gene matches. This CDR3 spans 19 amino acids. DNA of the CDR3: TGTGCCAGCAGCGTATCGGAGGGGACTAGCGGGAGAATCACAGATACGCAGTATTTT. Its translation is CASSVSEGTSGRITDTQYF.

Here the CDR3 DNA reads TGTGCCAGCAGCCAAGATTTCAGGCCTCCTGAAGCTTTCTTT. This encodes CASSQDFRPPEAFF. The chain carries TRBV3-1 (or the pseudogene TRBV3-2) and TRBJ1-1; no reliable D call. The CDR3 runs to 14 residues. Trimming stripped 0 bases from V and 6 bases from J, with 11 bases between. Germline CDR1 and CDR2: LGHDT and YNNKEL (reference sequence).

The chain employs TRBV4-1 and TRBJ2-7; 7 bases line up with TRBD1. The CDR3 contains 15 residues. Germline V lookup: CDR1 MGHRA, CDR2 YSYEKL. Unmatched junction bases numbered 6, after V lost 4 bases and J lost 0 bases. CDR3 in DNA: TGCGCCAGCAGCCCCTCGACAGGGATCTCCTACGAGCAGTACTTC. Translated: CASSPSTGISYEQYF.

This chain's CDR3 is CASSPGVGGEQYF. The CDR3 coding sequence is TGTGCCAGCAGCCCCGGGGTTGGGGGCGAACAGTACTTC. This chain links TRBV12-3 or TRBV12-4 with TRBJ2-7; TRBD1 might be the D (6 bases). This CDR3 contains 13 residues. V was pared by 6 bases and J by 10 bases, with 19 bases between.

The rearrangement uses TRBV7-6 and TRBJ1-3; D gene uncertain. The germline CDR1 and CDR2 sequences are SGHVS and FNYEAQ. CDR3 length: 14 residues. Trimming removed 5 bases at V and 6 bases at J, with 14 bases between. The CDR3: CASSLVAGENTIYF. CDR3 bases: TGTGCCAGCAGCCTAGTCGCAGGAGAAAACACCATATATTTT.

This chain joins TRBV29-1 and TRBJ2-2; the match to TRBD2 covers 12 bases. The CDR3 has 15 amino acids. The ends lost 1 base at V and 5 bases at J; junction bases unmatched: 2. Germline CDR1 and CDR2: SQVTM and ANQGSEA. The CDR3 bases are TGCAGCGTTGAAGGACTAGCGGGAGTAACCGGGGAGCTGTTTTTT. It encodes CSVEGLAGVTGELFF.

This clone was counted a few times. This chain links TRBV10-1 with TRBJ2-1, with TRBD2 as a possible D gene (6 bases). V dropped 6 bases and J dropped 3 bases, with 12 bases sitting between them. This CDR3 region has 14 residues. Germline V gives CDR1 WNHNN, CDR2 SYGVQD (reference sequence). This chain's CDR3 is CASRASAIYNEQFF. The CDR3 DNA reads as TGCGCCAGCAGGGCTAGCGCGATCTACAATGAGCAGTTCTTC.

The chain employs TRBV5-1 and TRBJ2-4, with 7 bases identical to TRBD1. Germline-derived CDR1 and CDR2 are SGHRS and YFSETQ. J lost 0 bases, V lost 0 bases, and 3 bases had no gene match. The CDR3 is 16 residues long. The CDR3 reads CASSLGDSLAKNIQYF. DNA of the CDR3: TGCGCCAGCAGCTTGGGGGACAGCCTAGCCAAAAACATTCAGTACTTC.

This chain joins TRBV18 and TRBJ2-2; D tentatively reads TRBD1 or TRBD2 (5 bases each). The CDR3 has 15 residues. V lost 2 bases and J 5 bases, leaving 12 bases between the germline ends. Looked up from germline, CDR1 is KGHSH and CDR2 is LQKENI. The CDR3 is CASSPRDRLTGELFF. The CDR3 DNA follows: TGTGCCAGCTCACCAAGGGACCGGTTAACCGGGGAGCTGTTTTTT.

This clone was detected only a few times. The rearrangement links TRBV6-5 to TRBJ2-7, with 8 nucleotides matching TRBD2. The CDR3 runs 14 residues. With V trimmed by 11 bases and J by 5 bases, 14 bases remained unmatched. CDR1 and CDR2 from the germline V gene are MNHEY and SVGAGI. CDR3 sequence (DNA): TGTGCCCCTATGGGATCGAGCGGGAGAGACGAGCAGTACTTC. Protein product: CAPMGSSGRDEQYF.